Listed here are 2 T cell receptor beta chains from one sample, sequenced in a study of CD8 T cells in ankylosing spondylitis. TCRdb used MiXCR to reprocess the 5' RACE reads, holding one entry per CDR3 protein. The sample contains 380,000 or so distinct CDR3 sequences, 20% to 25% of which appear only once. The specimen sequenced was blood, either unsorted or a sorted T cell fraction (not recorded which). The receptors were gathered from a male donor with ankylosing spondylitis or in good health (not recorded which).

The rearrangement links TRBV3-1 to TRBJ2-1; 13 bases are a match to TRBD2. Trimming took 4 bases from V and 7 from J; bases not matched to a gene: 4. Germline V gene sequence: CDR1 LGHDT, CDR2 YNNKEL (reference sequence). CDR3 length equals 15 residues. The DNA for the CDR3 is TGTGCCAGCAGCCTGGGGACTAGCGGGGTGAATGAGCAGTTCTTC. Protein sequence: CASSLGTSGVNEQFF.

The chain joins TRBV28 to TRBJ2-2, with a weak D call TRBD2 (5 bases). CDR1 and CDR2 from the germline V gene are MDHEN and SYDVKM. This CDR3 has 14 residues. The germline V and J ends were trimmed by 11 bases and 0 bases, with 13 bases remaining between them. Here the CDR3 reads CASLRTSNTGELFF. The CDR3 nucleotides are TGTGCCTCACTGAGGACTTCGAACACCGGGGAGCTGTTTTTT.